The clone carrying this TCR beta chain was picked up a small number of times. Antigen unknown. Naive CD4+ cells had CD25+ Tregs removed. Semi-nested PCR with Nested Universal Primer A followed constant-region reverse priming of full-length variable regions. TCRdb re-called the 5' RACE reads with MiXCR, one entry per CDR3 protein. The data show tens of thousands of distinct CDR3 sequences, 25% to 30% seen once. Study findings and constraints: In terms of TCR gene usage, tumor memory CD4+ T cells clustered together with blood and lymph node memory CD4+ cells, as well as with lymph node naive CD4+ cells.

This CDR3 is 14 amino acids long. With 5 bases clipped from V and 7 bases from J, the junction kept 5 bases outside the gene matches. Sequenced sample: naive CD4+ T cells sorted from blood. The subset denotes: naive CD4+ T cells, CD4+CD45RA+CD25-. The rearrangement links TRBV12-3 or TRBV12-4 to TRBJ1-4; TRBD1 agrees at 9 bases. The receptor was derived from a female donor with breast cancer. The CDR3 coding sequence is TGTGCCAGCAGTACAGGGGGCGCGGGTGAAAAACTGTTTTTT. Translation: CASSTGGAGEKLFF.